Below are 7 T cell receptor beta chains sequenced from a single sample in a study of blood T cell repertoires in COVID-19. Produced via immunoSEQ multiplex PCR; TCRdb's table is partial and in-frame only. The sample holds around 130,000 clones, approximately 83% seen once. The source material was peripheral blood. The receptors stem from a woman aged 50 to 60 with acute or convalescent COVID-19.

V is TRBV14 and J is TRBJ1-2; D is possibly TRBD1 (6 bases). This CDR3 is built from 15 residues. V lost 3 bases to trimming and J lost 8 bases, with 19 bases between them. From germline, CDR1 is SGHDN and CDR2 FVKESK. The CDR3, as DNA: TGTGCCAGCAGCCATTCCATGGACAGCCCGGGCGGCTACACCTTC. It yields the protein CASSHSMDSPGGYTF.

This CDR3 reads CASSLAAGGYNEQFF. The CDR3 region has the DNA TGTGCCAGCAGCTTAGCCGCGGGGGGGTACAATGAGCAGTTCTTC. The gene calls are TRBV7-2 and TRBJ2-1, with 9 bases identical to TRBD2. V lost 0 bases, J lost 4 bases, and 1 base stayed unmatched. The CDR3 loop spans 15 amino acids. Germline V CDR1 and CDR2: SGHTA, FQGNSA.

This chain uses TRBV6-5 with TRBJ1-2, with D possibly TRBD1 on 6 matching bases. Trimming pared 6 bases from V and 0 bases from J, leaving 14 bases between. The V gene's germline CDR1 is MNHEY and CDR2 SVGAGI. The CDR3 length is 15 residues. The CDR3 coding sequence is TGTGCCAGCAGCCTACAGGGCAAAGCTAACTATGGCTACACCTTC. Its translation is CASSLQGKANYGYTF.

The chain couples TRBV10-3 to TRBJ2-1, with TRBD1 matching over 8 bases. Germline V CDR1 and CDR2: ENHRY, SYGVKD. With V trimmed by 6 bases and J by 4 bases, 26 bases remained unmatched. There are 21 residues in the CDR3. The CDR3, as DNA: TGTGCCATCAGAGCGTTTTCGGTGACAGGGGCTGCCTCCGGCTCTTACAATGAGCAGTTCTTC. Encoded protein: CAIRAFSVTGAASGSYNEQFF.

This rearrangement joins TRBV28 to TRBJ2-2, with TRBD1 matching 8 bases. The trim removed 2 bases at V and 5 bases at J, leaving 1 base unmatched. This CDR3 is 14 amino acids long. Germline values: CDR1 MDHEN, CDR2 SYDVKM. The CDR3: CASSLRTGTGELFF. The CDR3 DNA sequence: TGTGCCAGCAGTTTAAGGACAGGGACCGGGGAGCTGTTTTTT. Full variable domain (outside the CDR3, taken from reference TRBV28 and TRBJ2-2): DVKVTQSSRYLVKRTGEKVFLECVQDMDHENMFWYRQDPGLGLRLIYFSYDVKMKEKGDIPEGYSVSREKKERFSLILESASTNQTSMYLCASSLRTGTGELFFGEGSRLTVL.

V usage is TRBV2 and J usage is TRBJ1-1; D gene ambiguous. There are 14 residues in the CDR3. The V end lost 3 bases, the J end lost 7 bases, and 15 bases lay between the germline ends. Germline CDR1 SNHLY, CDR2 FYNNEI. CDR3 sequence reads: CASSDTQTGFEAFF. The CDR3 DNA is TGTGCCAGCAGTGACACCCAAACGGGGTTTGAAGCTTTCTTT. The full variable domain, rest sourced from reference TRBV2 and TRBJ1-1, is EPEVTQTPSHQVTQMGQEVILRCVPISNHLYFYWYRQILGQKVEFLVSFYNNEISEKSEIFDDQFSVERPDGSNFTLKIRSTKLEDSAMYFCASSDTQTGFEAFFGQGTRLTVV.

The V call is TRBV12-3 or TRBV12-4, the J call TRBJ1-1; D not resolved. This CDR3 contains 13 residues. The germline V and J ends were trimmed by 3 bases and 5 bases, with 10 bases remaining between them. The CDR3 region has the DNA TGTGCCAGCAGTTTTACACGAGGTACTGAAGCTTTCTTT. As protein: CASSFTRGTEAFF.